This T cell receptor (beta chain) was captured by sequencing in a study of CD8+CD57+ T cells in acquired aplastic anemia listed by TCRdb under 2018. As for the study more broadly: On average, sorted CD4+ and CD8+ cells yielded around 3.5 ug of extracted DNA, with a range of roughly 0.18 to 30 ug. For healthy donor samples, the average read count was about 10.8 million for CD4+ cells and roughly 12 million for CD8+ cells. The research as a whole found: Approximately 31 CD8+ CDR3 sequences were found in both patients and controls but appeared to be highly expressed in patients and within the immunodominant clones of the patients. Patients and healthy controls showed no significant difference in CD8+ Simpson's diversity (P=0.060).

Looking up the germline V gene yields CDR1 SGHTA and CDR2 FQGTGA. Trimming costs V 3 bases and J 4 bases, and their ends lie 11 bases apart. CDR3 length: 14 amino acids, cysteine to phenylalanine. The entry retains the CDR3 DNA only, 42 bases that are in frame from base 1. TCR repertoires of sorted CD4+ and CD8+ blood T cells from severe aplastic anemia patients and healthy subjects were deep-sequenced in the study. Ficoll-Paque density gradient centrifugation was used to isolate peripheral blood mononuclear cells. CD4+ and CD8+ T cells were sorted by FACS or magnetic beads before DNA extraction. A remark on this clonotype: Its cognate antigen has yet to be identified. One base away there is no much larger clone; base qualities are not given.

Profiling of TCR beta VDJ combinations and CDR3 sequences used genomic DNA as the template. An Illumina HiSeq 2000 was the platform used for TCR repertoire sequencing. Per the source publication's procedure: TRBV/TRBJ rearrangement plots, CDR3 size and DJ length profiles, and Simpson's diversity index were used to assess repertoires. The most abundant DNA sequence in the deep sequencing data was defined as the immunodominant clone. CDR3 amino acid sequences were screened for sharing across subjects and were compared with published repertoires and the VDJdb database. The public reads were reanalyzed by TCRdb: fastp trimming at Q25, MiXCR alignment, in-frame beta chains only. Rows with a matching CDR3 protein are joined into one entry that keeps the most common DNA and genes. Clone size and V and J calls follow TCRdb, not the original study. In all, the sample holds roughly 130,000 distinct CDR3 sequences, and 48% of those were seen once. About 2.7% of the sample is held by the ten biggest clonotypes.

The sample was sorted CD4+, CD8+, or CD8+CD57+ T cells (not recorded which) from PBMCs. The clonotype was recovered from a human donor in good health, serving as a control. The chain is made from TRBV7-3 and TRBJ2-3; TRBD2 is a possible D gene, resting on 5 matching bases. In nucleotides, the sequence is TGTGCCAGCAGCTTGGACTTTTTCCCAGATACGCAGTATTTT. Its product reads: CASSLDFFPDTQYF.